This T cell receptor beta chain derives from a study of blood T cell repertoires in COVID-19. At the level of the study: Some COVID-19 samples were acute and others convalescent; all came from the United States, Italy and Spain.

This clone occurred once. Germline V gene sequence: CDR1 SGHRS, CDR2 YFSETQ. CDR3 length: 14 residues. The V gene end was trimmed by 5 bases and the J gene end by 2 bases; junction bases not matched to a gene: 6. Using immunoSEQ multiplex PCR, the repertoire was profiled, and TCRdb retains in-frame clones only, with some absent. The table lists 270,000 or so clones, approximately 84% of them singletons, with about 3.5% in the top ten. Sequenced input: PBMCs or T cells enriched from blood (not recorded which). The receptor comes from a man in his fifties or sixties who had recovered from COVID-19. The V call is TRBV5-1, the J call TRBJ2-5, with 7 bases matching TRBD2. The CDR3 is CASRPSSGQETQYF. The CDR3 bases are TGCGCCAGCAGGCCTTCTAGCGGTCAAGAGACCCAGTACTTC.